This T cell receptor (beta chain) was sequenced for a study of blood T cell repertoires in COVID-19. Study information: Both acute and convalescent COVID-19 samples were obtained from the United States, Italy and Spain. The analysed material was cDNA or gDNA that came from T cells, B-cell-depleted T cells, or PBMCs.

In the original analysis: Nucleated cell number was recorded as an estimate derived from reference gene primer amplification. The data were produced by immunoSEQ multiplex PCR, yet TCRdb's version contains in-frame clones alone and is incomplete. Clonal size and the V and J genes are those of that table, whereas D and trimming came from the DNA. The table lists 50,000 or so clones, roughly 89% of them singletons. Germline V gene lookup returns CDR1 LNHDA and CDR2 SQIVND (reference sequence). The CDR3 totals 24 residues. The ends lost 0 bases at V and 0 bases at J; junction bases unmatched: 22. The clonotype originates from a human donor in a cohort sampled during active COVID-19. The sequencing sample was made of peripheral blood. V and J are TRBV19 and TRBJ2-6, with 8 bases aligning to TRBD2. CDR3 bases: TGTGCCAGTAGTATAGATCGGGGGGGGGCGCAAGCCTTTTTATCCAGCTCTGGGGCCAACGTCCTGACTTTC. Residues: CASSIDRGGAQAFLSSSGANVLTF.